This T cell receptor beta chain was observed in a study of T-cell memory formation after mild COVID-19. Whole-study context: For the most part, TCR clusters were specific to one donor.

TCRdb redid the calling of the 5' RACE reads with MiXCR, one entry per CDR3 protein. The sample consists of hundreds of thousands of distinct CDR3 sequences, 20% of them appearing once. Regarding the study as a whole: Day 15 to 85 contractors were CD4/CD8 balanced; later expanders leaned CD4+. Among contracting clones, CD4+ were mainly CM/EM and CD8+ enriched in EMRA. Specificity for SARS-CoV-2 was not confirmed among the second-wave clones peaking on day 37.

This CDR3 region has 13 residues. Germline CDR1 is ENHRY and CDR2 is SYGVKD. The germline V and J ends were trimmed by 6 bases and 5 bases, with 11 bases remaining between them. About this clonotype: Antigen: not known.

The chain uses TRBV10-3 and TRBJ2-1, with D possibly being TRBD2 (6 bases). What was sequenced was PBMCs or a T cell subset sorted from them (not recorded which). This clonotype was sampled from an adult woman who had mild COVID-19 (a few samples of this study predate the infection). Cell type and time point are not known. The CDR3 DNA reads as TGTGCCATCAGGGGACTTGCGGACAATGAGCAGTTCTTC. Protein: CAIRGLADNEQFF.